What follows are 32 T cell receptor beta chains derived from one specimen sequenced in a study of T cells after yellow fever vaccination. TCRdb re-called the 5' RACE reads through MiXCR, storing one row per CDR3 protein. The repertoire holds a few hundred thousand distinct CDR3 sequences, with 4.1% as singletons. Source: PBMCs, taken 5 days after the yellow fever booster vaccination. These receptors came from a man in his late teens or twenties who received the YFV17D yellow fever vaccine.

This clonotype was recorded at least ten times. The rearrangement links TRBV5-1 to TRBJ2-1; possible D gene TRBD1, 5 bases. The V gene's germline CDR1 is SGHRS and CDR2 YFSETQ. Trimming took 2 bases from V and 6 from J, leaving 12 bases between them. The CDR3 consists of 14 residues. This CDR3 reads CASSFASGLNEQFF. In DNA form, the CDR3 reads TGCGCCAGCAGCTTTGCGTCAGGGCTCAATGAGCAGTTCTTC.

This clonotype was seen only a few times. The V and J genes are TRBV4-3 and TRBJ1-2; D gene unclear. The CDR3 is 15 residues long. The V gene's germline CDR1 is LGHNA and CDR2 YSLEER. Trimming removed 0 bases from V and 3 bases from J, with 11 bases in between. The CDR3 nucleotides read TGCGCCAGCAGCCAAGACGGGGTTAGTTACTATGGCTACACCTTC. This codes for CASSQDGVSYYGYTF.

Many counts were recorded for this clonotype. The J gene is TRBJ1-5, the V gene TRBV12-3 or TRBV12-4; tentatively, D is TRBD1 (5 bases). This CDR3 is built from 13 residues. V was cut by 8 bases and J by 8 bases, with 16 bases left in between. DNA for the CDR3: TGTGCCAGCCGAATGGGGGGGGGTGAGCCCCAGCATTTT. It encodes CASRMGGGEPQHF.

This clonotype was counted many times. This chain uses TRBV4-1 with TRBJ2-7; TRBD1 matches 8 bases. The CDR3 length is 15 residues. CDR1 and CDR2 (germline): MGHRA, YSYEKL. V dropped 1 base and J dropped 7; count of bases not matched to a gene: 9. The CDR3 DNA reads TGCGCCAGCAGCCAAGTTAATCAGGGGGCTCTTGAGCAGTACTTC. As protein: CASSQVNQGALEQYF.

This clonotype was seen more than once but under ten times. The CDR3 loop is CASSPDVANYGYTF. CDR3 nucleotide sequence: TGCGCCAGCAGCCCGGACGTAGCTAACTATGGCTACACCTTC. The V gene is TRBV5-1, the J gene TRBJ1-2; D not certain. Per the germline V gene, CDR1 is SGHRS and CDR2 is YFSETQ. The V end was cut by 4 bases, the J end by 0 bases, with 10 bases between. This CDR3 spans 14 amino acids.

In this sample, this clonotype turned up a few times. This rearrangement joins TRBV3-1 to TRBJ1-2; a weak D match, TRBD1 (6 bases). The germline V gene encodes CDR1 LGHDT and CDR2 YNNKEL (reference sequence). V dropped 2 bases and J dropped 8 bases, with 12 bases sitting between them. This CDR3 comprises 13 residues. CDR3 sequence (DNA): TGTGCCAGCAGCCAAAGGGGGGGCCTCGGCTACACCTTC. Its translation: CASSQRGGLGYTF.

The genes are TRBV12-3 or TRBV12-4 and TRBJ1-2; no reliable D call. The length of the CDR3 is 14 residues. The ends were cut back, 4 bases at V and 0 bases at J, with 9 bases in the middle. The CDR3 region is CASSYEDTNYGYTF. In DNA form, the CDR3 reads TGTGCCAGCAGTTACGAAGACACTAACTATGGCTACACCTTC.

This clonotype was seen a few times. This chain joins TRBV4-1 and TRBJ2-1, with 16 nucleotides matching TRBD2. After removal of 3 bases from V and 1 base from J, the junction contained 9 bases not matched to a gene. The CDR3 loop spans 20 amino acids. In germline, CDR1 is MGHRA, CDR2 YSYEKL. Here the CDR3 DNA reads TGCGCCAGCAGCCATTCACCGGGACTAGCGGGGGGGCCGTCCTACAATGAGCAGTTCTTC. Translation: CASSHSPGLAGGPSYNEQFF.

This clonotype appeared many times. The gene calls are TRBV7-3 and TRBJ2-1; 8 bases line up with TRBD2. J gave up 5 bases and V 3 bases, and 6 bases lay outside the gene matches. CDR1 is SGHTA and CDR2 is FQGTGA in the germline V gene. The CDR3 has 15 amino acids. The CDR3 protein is CASSLIGGAHNEQFF. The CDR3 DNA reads TGTGCCAGCAGCTTGATCGGGGGGGCCCACAATGAGCAGTTCTTC. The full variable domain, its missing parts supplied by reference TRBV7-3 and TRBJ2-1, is GAGVSQTPSNKVTEKGKYVELRCDPISGHTALYWYRQSLGQGPEFLIYFQGTGAADDSGLPNDRFFAVRPEGSVSTLKIQRTERGDSAVYLCASSLIGGAHNEQFFGPGTRLTVL.

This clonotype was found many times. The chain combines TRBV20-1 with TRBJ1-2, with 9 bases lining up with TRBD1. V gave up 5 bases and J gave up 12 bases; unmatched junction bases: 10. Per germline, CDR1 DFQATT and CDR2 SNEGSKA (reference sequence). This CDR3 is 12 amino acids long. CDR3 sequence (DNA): TGCAGTGCTCCTTTACAGGGGGCGGACCACACCTTC. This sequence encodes CSAPLQGADHTF.

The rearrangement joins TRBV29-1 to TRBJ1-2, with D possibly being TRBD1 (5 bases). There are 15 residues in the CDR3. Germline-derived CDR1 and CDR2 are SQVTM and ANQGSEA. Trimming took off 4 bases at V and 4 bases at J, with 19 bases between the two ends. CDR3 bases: TGCAGCGTTGTCCTGCAGGGCCTCCTTGCCTATGGCTACACCTTC. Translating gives CSVVLQGLLAYGYTF.

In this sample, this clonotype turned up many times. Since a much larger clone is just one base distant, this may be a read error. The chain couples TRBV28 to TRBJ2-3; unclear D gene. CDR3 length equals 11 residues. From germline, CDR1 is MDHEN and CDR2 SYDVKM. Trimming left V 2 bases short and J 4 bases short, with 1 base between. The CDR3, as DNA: TGTGCCAGCAGTTTACCAGATACGCAGTATTTT. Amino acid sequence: CASSLPDTQYF.

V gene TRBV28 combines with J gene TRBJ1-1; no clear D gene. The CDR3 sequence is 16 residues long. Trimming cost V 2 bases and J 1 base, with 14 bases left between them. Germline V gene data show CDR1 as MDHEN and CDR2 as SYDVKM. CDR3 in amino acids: CASSLLQVGKNTEAFF. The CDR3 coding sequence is TGTGCCAGCAGTTTACTTCAGGTCGGGAAGAACACTGAAGCTTTCTTT.

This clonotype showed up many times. The CDR3 nucleotides read TGTGCCAGCAGTGAAACTCCGGCCCTCTCCTATAATTCACCCCTCCACTTT. Its protein is CASSETPALSYNSPLHF. This rearrangement joins TRBV6-5 to TRBJ1-6; D is uncertain. V shed 5 bases and J shed 0 bases, with 14 bases lying between them. The CDR3 is 17 residues long. Germline lookup yields CDR1 MNHEY and CDR2 SVGAGI.

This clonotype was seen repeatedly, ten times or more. Here the CDR3 reads CSVEDRREQFF. The CDR3 region has the DNA TGCAGCGTTGAAGATCGTCGTGAGCAGTTCTTC. The V call is TRBV29-1, the J call TRBJ2-1; D is undetermined. Germline V gene lookup returns CDR1 SQVTM and CDR2 ANQGSEA. The germline V and J ends were trimmed by 0 bases and 9 bases, with 6 bases remaining between them. There are 11 residues in the CDR3.

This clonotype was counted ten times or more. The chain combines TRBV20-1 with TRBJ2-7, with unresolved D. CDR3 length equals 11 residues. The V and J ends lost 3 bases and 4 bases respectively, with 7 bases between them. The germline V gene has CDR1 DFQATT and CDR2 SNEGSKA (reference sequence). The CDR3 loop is CSARVGYEQYF. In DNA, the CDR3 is TGCAGTGCTAGGGTTGGGTACGAGCAGTACTTC.

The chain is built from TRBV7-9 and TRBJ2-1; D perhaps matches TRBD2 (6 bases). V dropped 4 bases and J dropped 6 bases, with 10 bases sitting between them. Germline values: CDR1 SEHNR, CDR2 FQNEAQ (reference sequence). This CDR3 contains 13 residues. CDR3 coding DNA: TGTGCCAGCAGCTCCGGGACTCCCAATGAGCAGTTCTTC. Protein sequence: CASSSGTPNEQFF.

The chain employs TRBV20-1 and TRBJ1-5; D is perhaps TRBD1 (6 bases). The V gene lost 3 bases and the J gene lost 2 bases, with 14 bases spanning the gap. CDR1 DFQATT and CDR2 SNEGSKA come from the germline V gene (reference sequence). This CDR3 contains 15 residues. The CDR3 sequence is CSASDSRQGNQPQHF. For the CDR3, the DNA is TGCAGTGCTAGCGACTCTCGACAGGGCAATCAGCCCCAGCATTTT.

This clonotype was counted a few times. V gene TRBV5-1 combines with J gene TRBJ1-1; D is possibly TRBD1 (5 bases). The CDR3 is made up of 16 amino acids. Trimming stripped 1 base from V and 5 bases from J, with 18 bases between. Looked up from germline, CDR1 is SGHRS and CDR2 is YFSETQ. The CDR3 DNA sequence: TGCGCCAGCAGCTTGACCTTCCGGGCAGAGGGGACTGAAGCTTTCTTT. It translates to CASSLTFRAEGTEAFF.

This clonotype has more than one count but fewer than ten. The DNA of the CDR3 is TGTGCCAGTAGGGACGGCTATGGCTACACCTTC. Its protein product is CASRDGYGYTF. The chain has TRBV5-5 and TRBJ1-2; weak D call: TRBD1 (5 bases). This CDR3 is 11 amino acids long. The V and J ends lost 8 bases and 4 bases respectively, with 9 bases between them. Germline-derived CDR1 and CDR2 are SGHKS and YYEKEE (reference sequence).

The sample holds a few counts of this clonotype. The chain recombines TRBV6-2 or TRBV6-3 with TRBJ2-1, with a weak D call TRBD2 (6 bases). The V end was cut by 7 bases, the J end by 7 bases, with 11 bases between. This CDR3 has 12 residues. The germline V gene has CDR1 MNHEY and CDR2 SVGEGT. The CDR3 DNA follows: TGTGCCAGCACGAATGCGGGGAATGAGCAGTTCTTC. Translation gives CASTNAGNEQFF.

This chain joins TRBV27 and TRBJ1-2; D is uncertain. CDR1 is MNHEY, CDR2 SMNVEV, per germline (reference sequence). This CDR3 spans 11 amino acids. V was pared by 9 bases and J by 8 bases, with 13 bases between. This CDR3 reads CASNGIMGYTF. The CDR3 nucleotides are TGTGCCAGTAACGGGATCATGGGCTACACCTTC.

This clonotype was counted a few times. As DNA, the CDR3 is TGTGCCATCAGCTCTGGACAGGGTCGGAGCAATCAGCCCCAGCATTTT. Translating gives CAISSGQGRSNQPQHF. V gene TRBV10-3 combines with J gene TRBJ1-5, with 8 bases matching TRBD1. J gave up 1 base and V 6 bases, and 8 bases lay outside the gene matches. This CDR3 spans 16 amino acids. Germline CDR1 reads ENHRY; CDR2 reads SYGVKD.

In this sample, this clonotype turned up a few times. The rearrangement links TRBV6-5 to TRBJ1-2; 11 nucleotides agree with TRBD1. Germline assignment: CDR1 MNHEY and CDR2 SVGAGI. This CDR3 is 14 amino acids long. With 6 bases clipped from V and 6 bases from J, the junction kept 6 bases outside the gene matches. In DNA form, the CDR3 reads TGTGCCAGCAGATCCGGACAGGGGGCGGATGGCTACACCTTC. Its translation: CASRSGQGADGYTF.

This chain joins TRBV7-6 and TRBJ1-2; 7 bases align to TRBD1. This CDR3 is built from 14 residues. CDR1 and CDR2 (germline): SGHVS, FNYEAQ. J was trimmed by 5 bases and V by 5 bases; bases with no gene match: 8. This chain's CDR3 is CASSATGTHYGYTF. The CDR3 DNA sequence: TGTGCCAGCAGCGCGACAGGGACCCATTATGGCTACACCTTC.

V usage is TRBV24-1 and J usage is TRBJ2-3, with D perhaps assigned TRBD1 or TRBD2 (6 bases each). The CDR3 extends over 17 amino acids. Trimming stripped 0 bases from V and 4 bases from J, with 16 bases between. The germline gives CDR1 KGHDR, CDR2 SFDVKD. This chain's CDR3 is CATSDLQGRGGPDTQYF. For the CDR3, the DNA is TGTGCCACCAGTGATTTGCAGGGCAGGGGAGGACCAGATACGCAGTATTTT.

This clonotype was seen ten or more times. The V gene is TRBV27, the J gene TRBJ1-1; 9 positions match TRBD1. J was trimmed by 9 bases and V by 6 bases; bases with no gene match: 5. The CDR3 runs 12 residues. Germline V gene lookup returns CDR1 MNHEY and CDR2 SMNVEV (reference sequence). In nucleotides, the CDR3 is TGTGCCAGCAGCTTCAACAGGGGGCAAGCTTTCTTT. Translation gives CASSFNRGQAFF.

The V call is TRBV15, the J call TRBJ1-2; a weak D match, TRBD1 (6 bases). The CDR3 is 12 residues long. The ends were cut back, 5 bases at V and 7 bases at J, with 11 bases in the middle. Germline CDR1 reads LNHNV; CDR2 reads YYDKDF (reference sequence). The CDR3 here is CATSPRGGGYTF. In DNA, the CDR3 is TGTGCCACCAGCCCTCGAGGGGGTGGCTACACCTTC.

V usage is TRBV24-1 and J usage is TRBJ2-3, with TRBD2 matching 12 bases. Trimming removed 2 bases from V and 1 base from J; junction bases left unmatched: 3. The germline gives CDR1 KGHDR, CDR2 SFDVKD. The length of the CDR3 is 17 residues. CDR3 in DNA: TGTGCCACCAGTGATTGGGGGACTAGCGGGCGCACAGATACGCAGTATTTT. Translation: CATSDWGTSGRTDTQYF.

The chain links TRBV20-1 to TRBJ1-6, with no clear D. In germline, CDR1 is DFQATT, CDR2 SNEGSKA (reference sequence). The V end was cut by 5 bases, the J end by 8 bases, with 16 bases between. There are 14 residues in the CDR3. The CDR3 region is CSAQKGQEDSPLHF. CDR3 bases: TGCAGTGCTCAAAAGGGCCAAGAGGATTCACCCCTCCACTTT.

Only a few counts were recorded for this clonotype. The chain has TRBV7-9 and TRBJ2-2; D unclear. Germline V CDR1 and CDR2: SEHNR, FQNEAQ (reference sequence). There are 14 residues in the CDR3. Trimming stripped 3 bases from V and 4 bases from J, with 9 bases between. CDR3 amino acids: CASSLITGTGELFF. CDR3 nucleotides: TGTGCCAGCAGCTTGATAACGGGCACCGGGGAGCTGTTTTTT. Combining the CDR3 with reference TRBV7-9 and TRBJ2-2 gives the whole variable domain DTGVSQNPRHKITKRGQNVTFRCDPISEHNRLYWYRQTLGQGPEFLTYFQNEAQLEKSRLLSDRFSAERPKGSFSTLEIQRTEQGDSAMYLCASSLITGTGELFFGEGSRLTVL.

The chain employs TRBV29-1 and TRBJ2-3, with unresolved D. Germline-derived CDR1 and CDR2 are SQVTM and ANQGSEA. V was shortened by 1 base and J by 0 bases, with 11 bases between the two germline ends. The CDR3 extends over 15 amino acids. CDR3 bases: TGCAGCGTTGAAGGGGCTAGTCCGAGCACAGATACGCAGTATTTT. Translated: CSVEGASPSTDTQYF.